This TCR beta chain was obtained from a study of beta chain features in type 1 diabetes (dated by TCRdb to between 2017 and 2018). About the study as a whole: Mean age, gender distribution, total cell number and subset yield were not different between patients and healthy donors. A total of roughly 100 million sorted cells were examined across all samples, and the number of cells per subset was strongly correlated with RNA yield. In the study, recently diagnosed type 1 diabetes patients and matched healthy donors were compared on the TCRB repertoires of their sorted circulating CD4+ T cell subsets. Regulatory and stem cell-like memory subsets were obtained from only 8 patients and roughly 8 healthy donors, while naive and central memory subsets were obtained from all 28 donors. What the study reported, not specific to this receptor: Because cDNA was sequenced instead of genomic DNA, highly expressing activated cells could be over-represented, though the groups showed no difference in activation or CD3 levels. PCR may preferentially amplify shorter templates, but because patient and control samples were amplified and corrected together, any resulting skew would affect both groups equally. Naive, central memory and regulatory TCRB repertoires appeared to be more alike among patients than among healthy donors. HLA sub-analyses involved small numbers of individuals, so any influence of HLA type on TCRB rearrangement remained unresolved. A moderate but significant shortening of TCRB CDR3 length was observed in type 1 diabetes patients in all four CD4+ subsets. At VDJ recombination sites, patients with type 1 diabetes made fewer insertions and deleted more nucleotides, a pattern implying thymic rearrangement abnormalities.

The entire isolated RNA was reverse transcribed using the High Capacity cDNA Reverse Transcription Kit, and thus expressed TCRB transcripts were sequenced. Deep immunoSEQ sequencing was applied to naive, central memory and regulatory T cell samples, giving an average of about 3.57 million total reads per sample. Sorted cells were lysed in RLT buffer and RNA was extracted with DNase-treated RNeasy Micro or Mini kits, depending on cell number. Each cell subset was processed on its own to prevent cross-contamination, while patient and healthy donor samples were processed together. The immunoSEQ multiplex PCR was used to amplify TCRB sequences from cDNA, yielding 87-bp fragments that span the CDR3 region. Sequencing of the amplicons was performed on the Illumina HiSeq platform. The source study handled its data this way. PCR bias was computationally corrected using synthetic template baselines, reads within Hamming distance 2 were collapsed, and singletons that could not be merged were discarded. Reads were aligned to IMGT to assign V, D and J genes, CDR3 length, and insertions or deletions at six rearrangement sites. Within each subset, clonotype counts were normalized to the number of sorted cells before true diversity and Gini coefficients were calculated with the tcR R package. The overlap coefficient, calculated on TCRB nucleotide sequences, was used to measure repertoire sharing. TCRdb mirrors the immuneACCESS table, restricted to in-frame sequences. Some clones are absent from its copies; in checked studies, under half trace to an unresolved V gene, and the reason for the others is unknown. V, J and clone size are those of that table, while D and trimming were read from the DNA. The sample contains 140,000 to 150,000 clones, under 60% of them found a single time. The top ten clones comprise around 0.42% of the sample.

From the cysteine up to the phenylalanine, the CDR3 has a length of 14 residues. Solely the CDR3 DNA is kept, with 42 bases framed from the first base. Trimming takes 5 bases from V and 2 bases from J, and the germline ends sit 10 bases apart. CDR1 SGHAT and CDR2 FQNNGV were looked up in the germline V gene. A note on this clone: This receptor's antigen is unknown. Within one base of it there is no much larger clone, and no base qualities were kept.

Each donor gave one peripheral blood draw, averaging about 100 mL, which was collected into heparinised tubes. A BD FACSAria II was used to sort naive, central memory, regulatory and stem cell-like memory CD4+ T cells with a panel that included CD45RO, CCR7, CD25, CD127, CD95 and CD27. A purity above 98% was achieved for all sorted populations. PBMCs were isolated right away by Lymphoprep density gradient centrifugation and were stained directly, without culture. So that batch effects would be minimized, each experiment stained and sorted samples in pairs, pairing one healthy donor with one patient.

This sequence was found in a man younger than 35 in good health. This receptor chain uses TRBV11-2 and TRBJ2-1; a weak D assignment points to TRBD1 (6 bases agree). The material sequenced was Tregs from blood. Interpreted using the paper, the cell subset or site label stands for: regulatory CD4+ T cells. The nucleotide sequence reads as follows: TGTGCCAGCAGCCCACAGGGCACCTACAATGAGCAGTTCTTC. This codes for CASSPQGTYNEQFF.